This T cell receptor (beta chain) was sequenced in a study of blood T cell repertoires in COVID-19. Study context: The origin of the acute and convalescent COVID-19 samples was the United States, Italy and Spain. T cells, B-cell-depleted T cells, or PBMCs provided the cDNA or gDNA that served as material.

TCRdb's table, derived via immunoSEQ multiplex PCR, lists solely in-frame clones and lacks some. Of approximately 350,000 clones detected, 89% appear once; the ten largest clones hold more than 1%. The ends were cut back, 1 base at V and 7 bases at J, with 8 bases in the middle. The CDR3 runs to 12 residues. Germline V CDR1 and CDR2: LGHNA, YSLEER. The clonotype originates from a man between 40 and 49 years old with acute or convalescent COVID-19. Sequenced input: peripheral blood. The chain employs TRBV4-3 and TRBJ2-7, with D perhaps matching TRBD2 (5 bases). The CDR3 sequence: CASSQVRGEQYF. CDR3 DNA sequence: TGCGCCAGCAGCCAAGTAAGAGGGGAGCAGTACTTC.